What follows are 22 T cell receptor beta chains derived from one specimen sequenced in a study of cytomegalovirus exposure and HLA in healthy donors. PCR involved 60 Vbeta and 13 Jbeta primers. TCRdb keeps only in-frame clones here, not all; method: immunoSEQ multiplex PCR. Among 130,000 or so clones listed, roughly 80% were seen once. Sequenced: PBMCs. These TCRs come from a female donor in good health and CMV-seronegative.

This clone was recorded only once. The CDR3 DNA reads TGTGCCAGCAGCTCCCCCTGGGGCAGGCCAAAAGAGACCCAGTACTTC. It translates to CASSSPWGRPKETQYF. The V call is TRBV7-9, the J call TRBJ2-5, with a possible D match to TRBD1 (5 bases). The CDR3 length is 16 residues. The germline V gene has CDR1 SEHNR and CDR2 FQNEAQ (reference sequence). The V and J ends lost 4 bases and 3 bases respectively, with 18 bases between them.

The chain is built from TRBV7-3 and TRBJ2-2; 11 bases fit TRBD2. The CDR3 has 16 amino acids. After removal of 5 bases from V and 1 base from J, the junction contained 3 bases not matched to a gene. CDR1 is SGHTA, CDR2 FQGTGA, per germline. The CDR3 sequence: CASSPGLAENTGELFF. In nucleotides, the CDR3 is TGTGCCAGCAGCCCGGGACTAGCGGAGAACACCGGGGAGCTGTTTTTT.

The J gene is TRBJ2-7, the V gene TRBV25-1, with 10 bases aligning to TRBD2. The J segment lost 4 bases and the V segment lost 5 bases, leaving 2 bases of the junction unmatched. From germline, CDR1 is MGHDK and CDR2 SYGVNS. This CDR3 contains 13 residues. This CDR3 is CASSPGLAYEQYF. DNA for the CDR3: TGTGCCAGCAGTCCGGGACTAGCGTACGAGCAGTACTTC.

This clone came up a few times. V usage is TRBV6-1 and J usage is TRBJ1-5; no reliable D call. Trimming took off 8 bases at V and 2 bases at J, with 10 bases between the two ends. The germline gives CDR1 MNHNS, CDR2 SASEGT. This CDR3 region has 13 residues. The CDR3 nucleotides read TGTGCCAGCCTGATTAGTCGCAATCAGCCCCAGCATTTT. Translation: CASLISRNQPQHF.

This clone has a handful of counts. The gene calls are TRBV7-3 and TRBJ1-5; D gene ambiguous. Germline V CDR1 and CDR2: SGHTA, FQGTGA. The CDR3 consists of 15 residues. The V end was cut by 2 bases, the J end by 0 bases, with 8 bases between. The CDR3 coding sequence is TGTGCCAGCAGCTTATTCGTACTTAGCAATCAGCCCCAGCATTTT. Translating it yields CASSLFVLSNQPQHF.

This clone was picked up many times. The germline gene is not matched at one end of the junction; a read error may be the cause. This chain connects TRBV2 to TRBJ2-7; 7 bases match TRBD2. The CDR3 is made up of 15 amino acids. Germline V gene sequence: CDR1 SNHLY, CDR2 FYNNEI. The CDR3 spells CASREGAGSSYEQYF. CDR3 DNA sequence: TGTGCCAGCAGGGAAGGAGCGGGGTCATCCTACGAGCAGTACTTC.

The chain joins TRBV14 to TRBJ1-5; D unresolved. The CDR3 is 14 amino acids. V shed 4 bases and J shed 11 bases, with 18 bases lying between them. Germline CDR1 is SGHDN and CDR2 is FVKESK. The CDR3 DNA sequence: TGTGCCAGCAGCCTCCTCGACAAACCCGCGACCCAGCATTTT. Translating gives CASSLLDKPATQHF.

The J gene is TRBJ1-6, the V gene TRBV19; no reliable D call. V lost 5 bases to trimming and J lost 2 bases, with 7 bases between them. The CDR3 spans 14 residues. The germline gives CDR1 LNHDA, CDR2 SQIVND (reference sequence). This chain's CDR3 is CASSPGTYNSPLHF. CDR3 in DNA: TGTGCCAGTAGTCCGGGAACCTATAATTCACCCCTCCACTTT.

The V gene is TRBV9, the J gene TRBJ1-1; D unclear. The CDR3 runs to 15 residues. CDR1 is SGDLS, CDR2 YYNGEE, per germline. V dropped 3 bases and J dropped 1 base, with 13 bases sitting between them. CDR3 DNA: TGTGCCAGCAGCGCAGGCTCTCTCGGGAACACTGAAGCTTTCTTT. This encodes CASSAGSLGNTEAFF.

The genes are TRBV7-9 and TRBJ1-1; no clear D gene. The V and J ends lost 1 base and 4 bases respectively, with 10 bases between them. The CDR3 is 14 residues long. The germline CDR1 and CDR2 sequences are SEHNR and FQNEAQ (reference sequence). The CDR3 loop reads CASSLVVRSTEAFF. For the CDR3, the DNA is TGTGCCAGCAGCTTAGTGGTCAGAAGCACTGAAGCTTTCTTT.

CDR3 loop: CASSPRLAGGLTKETQYF. The CDR3 region has the DNA TGTGCCAGCAGCCCCAGACTAGCGGGGGGGCTCACAAAAGAGACCCAGTACTTC. V is TRBV7-9 and J is TRBJ2-5, with 14 bases lining up with TRBD2. The ends lost 5 bases at V and 3 bases at J; junction bases unmatched: 11. The germline V gene has CDR1 SEHNR and CDR2 FQNEAQ (reference sequence). The CDR3 is made up of 18 amino acids.

V and J are TRBV11-2 and TRBJ1-1; possibly TRBD1 for D (5 bases). Germline V gene lookup returns CDR1 SGHAT and CDR2 FQNNGV. CDR3 length equals 13 residues. Deletions cut 5 bases from V and 3 bases from J, with 10 bases between. The CDR3 nucleotides are TGTGCCAGCAGCCTCCCGGGGGACACTGAAGCTTTCTTT. The encoded protein is CASSLPGDTEAFF.

Regarding this clone: The germline gene is not matched at one end of the junction; a read error may be the cause. The chain is built from TRBV7-9 and TRBJ2-6, with a possible D match to TRBD2 (5 bases). The CDR3 loop spans 16 amino acids. Germline assignment: CDR1 SEHNR and CDR2 FQNEAQ (reference sequence). CDR3 region: CSSSSLPSGGANVLTF. The CDR3, as DNA: TGTTCCAGCAGCTCCCTACCCTCGGGGGGGGCCAACGTCCTGACTTTC.

A single count supports this clone. This sequence joins TRBV18 and TRBJ1-4; 7 bases align to TRBD1. Germline CDR1 reads KGHSH; CDR2 reads LQKENI. The CDR3 has 14 amino acids. V dropped 5 bases and J dropped 5; count of bases not matched to a gene: 5. The CDR3 protein is CASSAGTENEKLFF. The CDR3 DNA follows: TGTGCCAGCTCAGCCGGGACAGAGAATGAAAAACTGTTTTTT.

The chain carries TRBV11-2 and TRBJ2-3, with 9 bases that match TRBD2. Germline V gene sequence: CDR1 SGHAT, CDR2 FQNNGV. The CDR3 is 18 residues long. The V gene end was trimmed by 2 bases and the J gene end by 0 bases; junction bases not matched to a gene: 9. CDR3 nucleotides: TGTGCCAGCAGCTTATCCAGCGGGAGGCCCCTTAGCACAGATACGCAGTATTTT. It is translated as CASSLSSGRPLSTDTQYF.

V usage is TRBV7-6 and J usage is TRBJ1-1; D call uncertain. Germline V gene lookup returns CDR1 SGHVS and CDR2 FNYEAQ. CDR3 length: 14 amino acids. V lost 1 base, J lost 0 bases, and 6 bases lay in between. The CDR3, as DNA: TGTGCCAGCAGCTTAGGAGTAATGAACACTGAAGCTTTCTTT. Translation: CASSLGVMNTEAFF.

The chain recombines TRBV7-6 with TRBJ2-2; unclear D gene. The germline V gene encodes CDR1 SGHVS and CDR2 FNYEAQ. Trimming stripped 0 bases from V and 2 bases from J, with 10 bases between. This CDR3 region has 16 residues. This CDR3 reads CASSLALGGNTGELFF. Here the CDR3 DNA reads TGTGCCAGCAGCTTAGCGCTTGGCGGAAACACCGGGGAGCTGTTTTTT.

V usage is TRBV10-3 and J usage is TRBJ2-7; 16 bases map to TRBD2. The CDR3 consists of 15 residues. J was trimmed by 5 bases and V by 9 bases; bases with no gene match: 7. CDR1 ENHRY and CDR2 SYGVKD come from the germline V gene. The DNA of the CDR3 is TGTGCCATTCTCCCGGGGACTAGCGGGGGGGACGAGCAGTACTTC. Its translation: CAILPGTSGGDEQYF.

Comments on this clone: The junction and the germline gene differ at one end; a read error may be behind it. The chain recombines TRBV29-1 with TRBJ2-1, with a possible D match to TRBD2 (7 bases). CDR3 size: 13 residues. Germline assignment: CDR1 SQVTM and CDR2 ANQGSEA. Written as DNA, the CDR3 is TGCAGCGTGGAAGGGGGGGACTACAATGAGCAGTTCTTC. As protein: CSVEGGDYNEQFF.

V and J are TRBV4-1 and TRBJ2-5; D unresolved. The better agreement between TRBJ2-7 and the DNA end casts doubt on the J call. The V gene's germline CDR1 is MGHRA and CDR2 YSYEKL. This CDR3 is 15 amino acids long. CDR3 bases: TGCGCCAGCAGCCAGCACCTTGGGGACTCCTACGAGCAGTACTTC. Amino acid sequence: CASSQHLGDSYEQYF.

V is TRBV28 and J is TRBJ2-1; 15 bases align to TRBD2. J was trimmed by 9 bases and V by 4 bases; bases with no gene match: 7. This CDR3 contains 16 residues. CDR1 is MDHEN and CDR2 is SYDVKM in the germline V gene. CDR3 in amino acids: CASSSGLAGGYGEQFF. In DNA, the CDR3 is TGTGCCAGCAGTTCCGGACTAGCGGGAGGGTACGGTGAGCAGTTCTTC.

Regarding this clone: At one end the junction does not follow the germline gene, possibly because of a read error. The rearrangement uses TRBV7-9 and TRBJ2-5, with D possibly matching TRBD2 (5 bases). Germline assignment: CDR1 SEHNR and CDR2 FQNEAQ (reference sequence). CDR3 size: 13 residues. CDR3 amino acids: CASRNADGETRYF. Written as DNA, the CDR3 is TGTGCCAGCAGAAACGCCGACGGGGAGACCCGGTACTTC.